The rows below give T cell receptor beta chains drawn from one sample of a study of fetal regulatory T cell absence and autoimmunity. The assay was immunoSEQ multiplex PCR, and TCRdb's table has in-frame clones only and misses some. The data contain about 95,000 clones, approximately 75% of them seen just once; the ten biggest clones take up roughly 2%. Material: pancreas tissue. These receptors were obtained from a male donor with IPEX syndrome. Each CDR3 is given with its conserved first and last residue. Each record gives: J gene, V gene, clone size, D gene, CDR3 protein, CDR3 DNA. The D gene is left open where the match is weak. For some rows the clone size is stated as once, few or many, or as a class when expanded; others skip it.

TRBJ2-7	TRBV5-1	NA	TRBD1	CASSPDREFAEQYF	TGCGCCAGCAGCCCGGACAGGGAATTTGCCGAGCAGTACTTC
TRBJ1-2	TRBV5-1	NA	TRBD1	CASSSRQGHYGYTF	TGCGCCAGCAGCTCTAGACAGGGGCATTATGGCTACACCTTC
TRBJ2-7	TRBV29-1	NA	TRBD2	CSVEAGRGRPLEQYF	TGCAGCGTTGAAGCGGGACGCGGGAGACCCCTCGAGCAGTACTTC
TRBJ1-1	TRBV9	NA	TRBD1	CASRGTGDTEAFF	TGTGCCAGCAGGGGGACAGGGGACACTGAAGCTTTCTTT
TRBJ2-1	TRBV9	NA	TRBD2	CASSPSSGGVGDEQFF	TGTGCCAGCAGCCCCTCTTCGGGGGGAGTTGGCGATGAGCAGTTCTTC
TRBJ2-7	TRBV5-4	NA	TRBD1	CASSFWTGREQYF	TGTGCCAGCAGCTTTTGGACAGGGAGAGAGCAGTACTTC
TRBJ1-2	TRBV30	NA	TRBD1	CAWSVGTGGYGYTF	TGTGCCTGGAGTGTCGGGACAGGGGGCTATGGCTACACCTTC
TRBJ1-5	TRBV29-1	NA	NA	CSVAGRDNQPQHF	TGCAGCGTTGCCGGTAGGGACAATCAGCCCCAGCATTTT
TRBJ2-2	TRBV6-1	NA	TRBD2	CASSVLAGGPGELFF	TGTGCCAGCAGTGTCCTAGCGGGAGGGCCCGGGGAGCTGTTTTTT
TRBJ1-1	TRBV6-5	NA	NA	CASSFGRVVNTEAFF	TGTGCCAGCAGTTTCGGCAGGGTTGTGAACACTGAAGCTTTCTTT
TRBJ2-7	TRBV27	NA	TRBD1	CASSHRDSLFYEQYF	TGTGCCAGCAGTCACCGGGACAGCCTTTTCTACGAGCAGTACTTC
TRBJ2-5	TRBV13	NA	TRBD1	CASSGLDRRETQYF	TGTGCCAGCAGCGGGTTGGACAGGAGGGAGACCCAGTACTTC
TRBJ2-7	TRBV30	NA	TRBD1	CAFEGAHEQYF	TGTGCCTTCGAGGGGGCCCACGAGCAGTACTTC
TRBJ2-1	TRBV27	NA	TRBD2	CASRPVGLAFYNEQFF	TGTGCCAGCCGACCCGTCGGACTAGCCTTCTACAATGAGCAGTTCTTC
TRBJ2-5	TRBV2	NA	TRBD1	CASSATGAGSETQYF	TGTGCCAGCAGCGCGACAGGGGCAGGTAGCGAGACCCAGTACTTC
TRBJ1-1	TRBV18	NA	NA	CASSLLTGNTEAFF	TGTGCCAGCTCACTCCTGACAGGGAACACTGAAGCTTTCTTT
TRBJ2-2	TRBV1	NA	NA	CTSSHALAEAGELFF	TGCACCAGCAGCCATGCATTAGCGGAGGCCGGGGAGCTGTTTTTT
TRBJ2-7	TRBV6-5	few	NA	CASSRGTGMYEQYF	TGTGCCAGTTCCAGGGGGACTGGGATGTACGAGCAGTACTTC
TRBJ2-7	TRBV5-6	NA	NA	CARPAPESSYEQYF	TGTGCCAGACCCGCCCCGGAGAGCTCCTACGAGCAGTACTTC
TRBJ1-2	TRBV7-8	NA	NA	CASKSSGPYGYTF	TGTGCCAGCAAGTCTTCTGGACCCTATGGCTACACCTTC
TRBJ2-3	TRBV4-2	NA	NA	CASSQRLRTGDTQYF	TGTGCCAGCAGCCAACGACTGCGCACAGGGGATACGCAGTATTTT
TRBJ2-7	TRBV19	few	NA	CASSIGKGREQYF	TGTGCCAGTAGTATCGGAAAGGGACGCGAGCAGTACTTC
TRBJ2-1	TRBV5-4	few	NA	CASSHGTFNEQFF	TGTGCCAGCAGCCACGGGACTTTCAATGAGCAGTTCTTC
TRBJ1-2	TRBV2	NA	NA	CAAAENYGYTF	TGTGCCGCGGCGGAAAACTATGGCTACACCTTC
TRBJ1-3	TRBV7-2	NA	TRBD1	CASRGQGVGGNTIYF	TGTGCCAGCAGGGGACAGGGGGTGGGTGGAAACACCATATATTTT
TRBJ2-3	TRBV27	NA	TRBD2	CASSLPGTSGIDTQYF	TGTGCCAGCAGTTTGCCCGGGACTAGCGGGATAGATACGCAGTATTTT
TRBJ2-3	TRBV19	NA	NA	CASSIRGASADTQYF	TGTGCCAGTAGTATCCGGGGGGCCTCGGCAGATACGCAGTATTTT
TRBJ1-1	TRBV6-5	NA	NA	CASSYSRRTGNTEAFF	TGTGCCAGCAGTTACTCGAGGCGCACAGGCAACACTGAAGCTTTCTTT
TRBJ2-1	TRBV7-9	NA	TRBD2	CASSSGTSANNEQFF	TGTGCCAGCAGCTCCGGGACTAGCGCTAACAATGAGCAGTTCTTC
TRBJ2-7	TRBV6-1	NA	NA	CASSARLTFSYEQYF	TGTGCCAGCAGCGCACGACTAACCTTCTCCTACGAGCAGTACTTC
TRBJ2-7	TRBV5-5	few	NA	CASSLDYEQYF	TGTGCCAGCAGCTTGGACTACGAGCAGTACTTC
TRBJ2-1	TRBV6-5	NA	TRBD2	CASSYDRLAGDNEQFF	TGTGCCAGCAGTTACGATAGGCTAGCGGGAGACAATGAGCAGTTCTTC
TRBJ2-3	TRBV6-1	NA	TRBD1	CASIRGTGSADTQYF	TGTGCCAGCATTAGGGGGACAGGGTCCGCAGATACGCAGTATTTT
TRBJ1-2	TRBV27	NA	NA	CASSGIGAGGNYGYTF	TGTGCCAGCAGTGGCATCGGGGCAGGAGGCAACTATGGCTACACCTTC
TRBJ2-1	TRBV7-2	NA	NA	CASSFQGLGHNEQFF	TGTGCCAGCAGCTTCCAGGGTTTAGGGCACAATGAGCAGTTCTTC
TRBJ2-2	TRBV14	NA	NA	CASSHSRRRPWTGELFF	TGTGCCAGCAGCCACTCCCGTCGGAGGCCGTGGACCGGGGAGCTGTTTTTT
TRBJ2-3	TRBV6-5	NA	TRBD2	CASSYTSGGADTQYF	TGTGCCAGCAGTTATACTAGCGGGGGGGCAGATACGCAGTATTTT
TRBJ2-7	TRBV4-3	NA	TRBD2	CASSQDVGGTSYEQYF	TGCGCCAGCAGCCAAGATGTGGGGGGGACTTCCTACGAGCAGTACTTC
TRBJ2-7	TRBV5-8	few	NA	CASRGALAVYEQYF	TGTGCCAGCAGGGGGGCCCTAGCGGTCTACGAGCAGTACTTC
TRBJ2-3	TRBV2	NA	TRBD2	CASSESGGADTQYF	TGTGCCAGCAGTGAAAGCGGGGGGGCAGATACGCAGTATTTT
TRBJ2-3	TRBV27	NA	TRBD2	CASSEGLARGGDTQYF	TGTGCCAGCAGCGAGGGACTAGCAAGAGGAGGGGATACGCAGTATTTT
TRBJ2-7	TRBV5-1	NA	NA	CASSLDGTGEQYF	TGCGCCAGCAGCTTGGACGGGACGGGCGAGCAGTACTTC